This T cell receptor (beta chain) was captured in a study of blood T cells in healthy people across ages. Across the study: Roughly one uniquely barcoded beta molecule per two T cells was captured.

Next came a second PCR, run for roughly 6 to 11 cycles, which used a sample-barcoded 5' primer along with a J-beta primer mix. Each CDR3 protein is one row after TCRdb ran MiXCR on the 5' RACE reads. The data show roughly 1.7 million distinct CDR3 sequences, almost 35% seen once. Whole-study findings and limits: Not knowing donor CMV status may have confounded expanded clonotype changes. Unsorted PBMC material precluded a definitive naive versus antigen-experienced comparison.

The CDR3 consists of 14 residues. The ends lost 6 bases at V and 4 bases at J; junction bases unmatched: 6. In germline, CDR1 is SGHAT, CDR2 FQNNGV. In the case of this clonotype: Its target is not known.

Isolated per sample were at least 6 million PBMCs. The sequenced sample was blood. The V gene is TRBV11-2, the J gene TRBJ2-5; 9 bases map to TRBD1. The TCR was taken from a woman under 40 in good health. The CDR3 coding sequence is TGTGCCAGCAGACGGGGACAGGGTATAGAGACCCAGTACTTC. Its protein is CASRRGQGIETQYF.